This T cell receptor (beta chain) was captured in a study of cytomegalovirus exposure and HLA in healthy donors. Study-wide results and limits: Among the CMV-associated chains, three were confirmed in vitro as specific for CMV antigens.

As to this clone: The antigen is undetermined.

It was with 60 Vbeta and 13 Jbeta primers that the PCR ran. Data came from immunoSEQ multiplex PCR; TCRdb stores just in-frame clones and leaves some out. The repertoire holds about 200,000 clones, around four fifths seen once, with about 1.7% in the top ten. Germline V gives CDR1 LGHNT, CDR2 FRNRAP. With 0 bases removed from V and 3 bases from J, the gap between germline ends came to 14 bases. CDR3 size: 17 residues. The V gene is TRBV12-5, the J gene TRBJ1-4, with D possibly being TRBD1 (6 bases). This sequence was found in a man in his fifties in good health and CMV-seronegative. The sample comprised PBMCs. CDR3 DNA: TGTGCTAGTGGTTTGGTACTGGGGGCTAGACCTAATGAAAAACTGTTTTTT. Translating it yields CASGLVLGARPNEKLFF.